The 30 T cell receptor beta chains below all came from one sample that was sequenced in a study of cytomegalovirus exposure and HLA in healthy donors. This PCR relied on a set of 60 Vbeta primers and 13 Jbeta primers. Here immunoSEQ multiplex PCR was the method, and the copy in TCRdb shows in-frame clones only, minus some. The data hold over 70,000 clones, with approximately 65% observed a single time. Sequencing was carried out using PBMCs. These receptors all stem from a man aged 25 to 40 in good health and CMV-seronegative.

The chain employs TRBV30 and TRBJ1-1; no firm D call. The germline V gene has CDR1 GTSNPN and CDR2 SVGIG (reference sequence). The CDR3 is made up of 13 amino acids. V lost 3 bases to trimming and J lost 5 bases, with 13 bases between them. The CDR3: CAWREAAGTEAFF. The CDR3 nucleotides are TGTGCCTGGAGGGAAGCGGCGGGAACTGAAGCTTTCTTT.

This clone was detected a few times. V gene TRBV6-6 combines with J gene TRBJ1-3, with D perhaps matching TRBD1 (6 bases). Germline CDR1 is MNHNY and CDR2 is SVGAGI (reference sequence). The CDR3 covers 11 residues. CDR3: CGEGVGNTIYF. The CDR3, as DNA: TGTGGGGAGGGGGTTGGAAACACCATATATTTT.

The V and J genes are TRBV19 and TRBJ1-2, with a possible D match to TRBD1 (6 bases). V shed 10 bases and J shed 3 bases, with 9 bases lying between them. Germline assignment: CDR1 LNHDA and CDR2 SQIVND (reference sequence). The length of the CDR3 is 11 residues. CDR3 bases: TGTGCCACACGACAGGACTATGGCTACACCTTC. Translating it yields CATRQDYGYTF.

The V gene is TRBV5-1, the J gene TRBJ2-1; tentative D call: TRBD2 (6 bases). Germline V gene lookup returns CDR1 SGHRS and CDR2 YFSETQ. The length of the CDR3 is 16 residues. Trimming took 4 bases from V and 5 from J, leaving 19 bases between them. The CDR3 bases are TGCGCCAGCAGCGTAGGAGGGGTCTTCCCGAACAATGAGCAGTTCTTC. This sequence encodes CASSVGGVFPNNEQFF.

This clone has just a few counts. This chain links TRBV6-5 with TRBJ2-7; 14 bases map to TRBD2. The CDR3 runs 14 residues. The V and J ends lost 10 bases and 3 bases, in that order; junction bases with no gene match: 5. CDR1 and CDR2 (germline): MNHEY, SVGAGI. CDR3 in DNA: TGTGCCACAGCGGGACTAGCGGGAGACTACGAGCAGTACTTC. This translates into CATAGLAGDYEQYF.

This clone has just one count. Germline is not matched at one junction end, which may reflect a read error. The V and J genes are TRBV7-9 and TRBJ2-5; D is possibly TRBD1 (6 bases). Germline assignment: CDR1 SEHNR and CDR2 FQNEAQ (reference sequence). The CDR3 sequence is 13 residues long. The CDR3 loop reads CASTLQGPETQYF. The CDR3 nucleotides are TGTGCCAGCACCTTACAGGGTCCAGAGACCCAGTACTTC.

This chain joins TRBV7-3 and TRBJ2-3; 13 nucleotides agree with TRBD2. CDR3 length equals 18 residues. Per germline, CDR1 SGHTA and CDR2 FQGTGA. V was pared by 3 bases and J by 4 bases, with 10 bases of the junction left unmatched. In DNA form, the CDR3 reads TGTGCCAGCAGCTTCGTCCCCCGGACTAGCGGGGGCTCAGATACGCAGTATTTT. Its translation: CASSFVPRTSGGSDTQYF.

The V call is TRBV30, the J call TRBJ2-5; TRBD2 matches at 7 bases. The end of the DNA aligns better with TRBJ2-7, so the J call may be wrong. The CDR3 sequence is 16 residues long. CDR1 and CDR2 (germline): GTSNPN, SVGIG (reference sequence). The DNA for the CDR3 is TGTGCCTGGAGTGTACCGGGAGCGGGGCGGCTTTACGAGCAGTACTTC. Protein sequence: CAWSVPGAGRLYEQYF.

The chain links TRBV5-1 to TRBJ2-6, with D possibly being TRBD1 (6 bases). V was shortened by 7 bases and J by 4 bases, with 12 bases between the two germline ends. The CDR3 runs 14 residues. The germline V gene encodes CDR1 SGHRS and CDR2 YFSETQ. The DNA of the CDR3 is TGCGCCAGCCGGCTGGGGGCCGGGGCCAACGTCCTGACTTTC. Translating gives CASRLGAGANVLTF.

This sequence joins TRBV2 and TRBJ2-5; 7 bases map to TRBD2. This CDR3 has 14 amino acids. Germline lookup yields CDR1 SNHLY and CDR2 FYNNEI. V shed 7 bases, J shed 6 bases, and the junction held 11 bases outside the gene matches. CDR3 coding DNA: TGTGCCAGCAATGGACTAGGCGGTGGTAAGACCCAGTACTTC. It codes for CASNGLGGGKTQYF.

The gene calls are TRBV4-3 and TRBJ2-2; the D gene is possibly TRBD1 (5 bases). Germline V gene lookup returns CDR1 LGHNA and CDR2 YSLEER. V dropped 4 bases and J dropped 5 bases, with 14 bases sitting between them. The CDR3 totals 15 residues. Here the CDR3 DNA reads TGCGCCAGCAGCCCCCGGCAGGGTAGTACCGGGGAGCTGTTTTTT. It yields the protein CASSPRQGSTGELFF.

This chain joins TRBV5-1 and TRBJ2-3; a weak D match, TRBD1 (6 bases). This CDR3 has 15 amino acids. Germline V gene sequence: CDR1 SGHRS, CDR2 YFSETQ. Trimming took off 4 bases at V and 5 bases at J, with 17 bases between the two ends. The CDR3 bases are TGCGCCAGCAGCCTCTGGGACACAGGGCAAGATACGCAGTATTTT. Translation gives CASSLWDTGQDTQYF.

The table lists this clone with a count of one. The genes are TRBV30 and TRBJ2-2; TRBD1 aligns across 9 bases. CDR3 length: 14 amino acids. V lost 2 bases to trimming and J lost 7 bases; unmatched junction nucleotides: 5. CDR1 GTSNPN and CDR2 SVGIG come from the germline V gene (reference sequence). This chain's CDR3 is CAWSRTGEVGELFF. The DNA for the CDR3 is TGTGCCTGGAGTAGGACAGGGGAAGTCGGGGAGCTGTTTTTT.

Here the CDR3 reads CASSLAGTGALEAFF. The CDR3, as DNA: TGCGCCAGCAGCTTGGCCGGGACAGGGGCACTTGAAGCTTTCTTT. The V call is TRBV5-1, the J call TRBJ1-1; 10 bases map to TRBD1. The V gene end was trimmed by 0 bases and the J gene end by 7 bases; junction bases not matched to a gene: 6. Germline V gives CDR1 SGHRS, CDR2 YFSETQ. CDR3 size: 15 residues.

The chain couples TRBV25-1 to TRBJ2-5, with D possibly TRBD2 on 6 matching bases. Germline V CDR1 and CDR2: MGHDK, SYGVNS. This CDR3 region has 15 residues. Trimming removed 8 bases at V and 5 bases at J, with 21 bases between. CDR3 nucleotide sequence: TGTGCCAGCTTGTCCTTTTGGGCCAGCGGGGAGACCCAGTACTTC. It yields the protein CASLSFWASGETQYF.

J is TRBJ1-4 and V is TRBV7-9; no clear D gene. The V end lost 11 bases, the J end lost 8 bases, and 12 bases lay between the germline ends. CDR1 and CDR2 (germline): SEHNR, FQNEAQ (reference sequence). The CDR3 is 11 amino acids. The chain's CDR3 is CAVTLREKLFF. As DNA, the CDR3 is TGTGCCGTCACCCTGAGAGAAAAACTGTTTTTT.

The rearrangement uses TRBV5-1 and TRBJ1-2; D gene uncertain. The V end lost 5 bases, the J end lost 2 bases, and 10 bases lay between the germline ends. The CDR3 spans 13 residues. Germline lookup yields CDR1 SGHRS and CDR2 YFSETQ. This CDR3 is CASSPTGNYGYTF. The DNA of the CDR3 is TGCGCCAGCAGTCCCACGGGAAACTATGGCTACACCTTC.

This clone was seen only once. V usage is TRBV5-6 and J usage is TRBJ2-2, with TRBD2 as a possible D gene (5 bases). The CDR3 has 16 residues. Germline V gene sequence: CDR1 SGHDT, CDR2 YYEEEE. Trimming left V 4 bases short and J 2 bases short, with 15 bases between. In DNA form, the CDR3 reads TGTGCCAGCAGCCTCCGTCGGGGTCAAAACACCGGGGAGCTGTTTTTT. Translation: CASSLRRGQNTGELFF.

Only a few counts were recorded for this clone. The chain links TRBV27 to TRBJ1-5, with a tentative D call TRBD1 (6 bases). This CDR3 has 14 amino acids. Trimming removed 6 bases from V and 6 bases from J, with 15 bases in between. The germline CDR1 and CDR2 sequences are MNHEY and SMNVEV (reference sequence). The CDR3 spells CASSSDSFRQPQHF. CDR3 DNA: TGTGCCAGCAGCTCGGACAGTTTTCGTCAGCCCCAGCATTTT.

The genes are TRBV6-1 and TRBJ2-7; 7 nucleotides agree with TRBD1. The germline gives CDR1 MNHNS, CDR2 SASEGT. The V and J ends lost 6 bases and 2 bases, in that order; junction bases with no gene match: 10. CDR3 length: 15 residues. As DNA, the CDR3 is TGTGCCAGCAGGGAAAGGACAGGTCTTCCCTACGAGCAGTACTTC. As protein: CASRERTGLPYEQYF.

V usage is TRBV30 and J usage is TRBJ1-6; D is perhaps TRBD1 (6 bases). The CDR3 contains 14 residues. V was clipped by 4 bases and J by 8 bases, with 15 bases between them. Germline CDR1 GTSNPN, CDR2 SVGIG (reference sequence). Written as DNA, the CDR3 is TGTGCCTGGACCTTCGGGACATACTATTCACCCCTCCACTTT. Translated: CAWTFGTYYSPLHF.

This clone was recorded once. This chain uses TRBV5-1 with TRBJ2-2, with 9 bases matching TRBD1. V lost 4 bases to trimming and J lost 7 bases; unmatched junction nucleotides: 11. The germline V gene has CDR1 SGHRS and CDR2 YFSETQ. The CDR3 spans 16 residues. CDR3 sequence: CASSRYPGTGNGELFF. The CDR3 DNA reads as TGCGCCAGCAGCCGATATCCCGGGACAGGGAACGGGGAGCTGTTTTTT.

The chain joins TRBV11-2 to TRBJ2-7; D remains unclear. The CDR3 extends over 14 amino acids. Trimming took 0 bases from V and 0 from J, leaving 6 bases between them. The germline gives CDR1 SGHAT, CDR2 FQNNGV. The CDR3, as DNA: TGTGCCAGCAGCTTAGATCGGAGCTCCTACGAGCAGTACTTC. Translating it yields CASSLDRSSYEQYF.

The chain links TRBV29-1 to TRBJ2-2; D is unresolved. The germline CDR1 and CDR2 sequences are SQVTM and ANQGSEA. The CDR3 has 13 amino acids. Deletions cut 1 base from V and 1 base from J, with 4 bases between. The CDR3 loop is CSVEVVNTGELFF. In DNA form, the CDR3 reads TGCAGCGTTGAAGTAGTGAACACCGGGGAGCTGTTTTTT.

V and J are TRBV7-6 and TRBJ2-1; D gene unclear. Germline V gives CDR1 SGHVS, CDR2 FNYEAQ. CDR3 length equals 16 residues. The V and J ends lost 3 bases and 0 bases respectively, with 12 bases between them. CDR3 protein: CASSLISRSSYNEQFF. The CDR3 DNA reads TGTGCCAGCAGCTTGATATCGAGGAGCTCCTACAATGAGCAGTTCTTC.

Concerning this clone itself: The junction departs from the called germline gene at one end, perhaps through a read error. The CDR3 DNA sequence: TGTGCCAGCAGATTAGGCCAGGGGGCGGCAGCTTTCTTT. It specifies CASRLGQGAAAFF. This chain uses TRBV11-3 with TRBJ1-1, with 8 bases lining up with TRBD1. The CDR3 consists of 13 residues. Germline loops: CDR1 SGHNT, CDR2 YENEEA.

This rearrangement joins TRBV28 to TRBJ2-5; no clear D. V was cut by 2 bases and J by 5 bases, with 9 bases left in between. CDR1 MDHEN and CDR2 SYDVKM come from the germline V gene. The length of the CDR3 is 13 residues. This CDR3 reads CASSLASEETQYF. The CDR3 coding sequence is TGTGCCAGCAGTTTAGCTAGTGAGGAGACCCAGTACTTC. The variable domain in full, with the rest retrieved from reference TRBV28 and TRBJ2-5, is DVKVTQSSRYLVKRTGEKVFLECVQDMDHENMFWYRQDPGLGLRLIYFSYDVKMKEKGDIPEGYSVSREKKERFSLILESASTNQTSMYLCASSLASEETQYFGPGTRLLVL.

The chain combines TRBV28 with TRBJ2-3; the match to TRBD2 covers 9 bases. Germline lookup yields CDR1 MDHEN and CDR2 SYDVKM. The CDR3 is 14 residues long. V was clipped by 5 bases and J by 1 base; unmatched bases: 1. DNA for the CDR3: TGTGCCAGCAGTCCTAGCGGGGGCACAGATACGCAGTATTTT. This codes for CASSPSGGTDTQYF.

The chain joins TRBV5-1 to TRBJ1-5, with D perhaps TRBD1 (6 bases). This CDR3 is built from 15 residues. Germline V gene sequence: CDR1 SGHRS, CDR2 YFSETQ. Trimming pared 0 bases from V and 4 bases from J, leaving 11 bases between. CDR3 coding DNA: TGCGCCAGCAGCTTGGGAGGGCAGGGGAATCAGCCCCAGCATTTT. Residues: CASSLGGQGNQPQHF.

The chain links TRBV4-1 to TRBJ1-2, with TRBD1 matching over 9 bases. The trim removed 8 bases at V and 7 bases at J, leaving 14 bases unmatched. The CDR3 runs to 15 residues. CDR1 is MGHRA and CDR2 is YSYEKL in the germline V gene. The CDR3 sequence is CASSTEPGQGGGYTF. CDR3 coding DNA: TGCGCCAGCTCGACCGAACCGGGACAGGGAGGTGGCTACACCTTC.